Below are 3 T cell receptor beta chains sequenced from a single sample in a study of CD8+ T cells in alopecia areata. Reverse transcription of extracted RNA yielded cDNA, which provided the sequencing template. The data were produced by immunoSEQ multiplex PCR, yet TCRdb's version contains in-frame clones alone and is incomplete. The sample carries about 110,000 clones, over 55% recorded once. Sequenced: NKG2D-low CD8+ T cells sorted from blood. The receptors come from a human donor with alopecia areata.

The chain joins TRBV12-5 to TRBJ2-1, with D uncertain. The germline V gene has CDR1 LGHNT and CDR2 FRNRAP. Trimming removed 1 base at V and 2 bases at J, with 3 bases between. There are 13 residues in the CDR3. CDR3 sequence (DNA): TGTGCTAGTGGTTTGGGGGCCTACAATGAGCAGTTCTTC. Translated: CASGLGAYNEQFF. Full variable domain (remainder filled in from reference TRBV12-5 and TRBJ2-1): DARVTQTPRHKVTEMGQEVTMRCQPILGHNTVFWYRQTMMQGLELLAYFRNRAPLDDSGMPKDRFSAEMPDATLATLKIQPSEPRDSAVYFCASGLGAYNEQFFGPGTRLTVL.

The V call is TRBV7-2, the J call TRBJ2-1, with D tentatively TRBD1 or TRBD2 (5 bases each). Trimming shortened V by 4 bases and J by 9 bases, and 16 bases separated the two germline ends. This CDR3 is built from 14 residues. Germline V gene lookup returns CDR1 SGHTA and CDR2 FQGNSA. The CDR3 DNA sequence: TGTGCCAGCAGCTCACTAGGGACCCGGGGTGAGCAGTTCTTC. Protein product: CASSSLGTRGEQFF.

The gene calls are TRBV5-6 and TRBJ2-7; no firm D call. This CDR3 has 15 residues. CDR1 and CDR2 (germline): SGHDT, YYEEEE. Trimming took 0 bases from V and 2 from J, leaving 12 bases between them. For the CDR3, the DNA is TGTGCCAGCAGCTTGGATTCTATTCCAGCCTACGAGCAGTACTTC. Encoded protein: CASSLDSIPAYEQYF.